The rows below give T cell receptor beta chains drawn from one sample of a study of T cells in localized non-small cell lung cancer. Profiled with immunoSEQ multiplex PCR; TCRdb holds only in-frame clones, not every one. The data contain around 1,700 clones, about 35% of them singletons. Sequencing used normal lung tissue next to the tumor, obtained before any cancer treatment. Receptors originate from a male donor at least 60 years old with stage I squamous cell lung carcinoma. The CDR3 runs from the conserved cysteine through the conserved F or W. The D gene is left open where the match is weak. Size tells how often a clone was seen (once, few, many) or the class of an expanded clone, and some rows leave it out.

clone_size cdr3_length j_call d_call v_call cdr3_aa cdr3_nt
- 15 TRBJ1-1 - TRBV5-1 CASSLDGGQNTEAFF TGCGCCAGCAGCTTGGATGGGGGGCAGAACACTGAAGCTTTCTTT
- 12 TRBJ2-3 - TRBV19 CASSVNRDTQYF TGTGCCAGTAGTGTAAATAGGGATACGCAGTATTTT
- 15 TRBJ1-3 - TRBV29-1 CSVEDRLAGGNTIYF TGCAGCGTTGAAGATCGCCTGGCAGGTGGAAACACCATATATTTT
- 12 TRBJ2-7 - TRBV18 CASSLKGSEQYF TGTGCCAGCTCACTCAAGGGGAGCGAGCAGTACTTC
medium-sized 15 TRBJ1-2 - TRBV11-3 CASSYSAGAAYGYTF TGTGCCAGCAGCTACAGCGCAGGGGCGGCCTATGGCTACACCTTC
- 16 TRBJ2-7 TRBD2 TRBV11-3 CASSSGTSGRYYEQYF TGTGCCAGCAGCTCCGGGACTAGCGGAAGGTACTACGAGCAGTACTTC
medium-sized 13 TRBJ1-2 TRBD1 TRBV6-8 CASSGQGGGSYTF TGTGCCAGCAGTGGACAGGGTGGTGGAAGCTACACCTTC
- 12 TRBJ2-7 - TRBV30 CAWSVTSYEQYF TGTGCCTGGAGTGTAACCTCCTACGAGCAGTACTTC
- 15 TRBJ2-1 TRBD2 TRBV9 CASSVGSGGYNEQFF TGTGCCAGCAGCGTAGGTAGCGGGGGTTACAATGAGCAGTTCTTC
- 15 TRBJ2-3 TRBD2 TRBV5-1 CASSWTSGSGDTQYF TGCGCCAGCAGCTGGACTAGCGGGAGTGGAGATACGCAGTATTTT
few 17 TRBJ2-7 TRBD2 TRBV6-8 CASSTTLAGGPSYEQYF TGTGCCAGCAGTACAACTTTAGCGGGAGGGCCCTCCTATGAGCAGTACTTC
few 14 TRBJ1-2 - TRBV5-1 CASTLAGGQTGYTF TGCGCCAGCACCTTGGCCGGGGGGCAAACTGGCTACACCTTC
few 14 TRBJ2-3 - TRBV28 CASSLVSGTDTQYF TGTGCCAGCAGTTTAGTCAGCGGCACAGATACGCAGTATTTT
- 14 TRBJ2-7 - TRBV18 CASSPPSGFDEQYF TGTGCCAGCTCACCACCGTCAGGGTTCGACGAGCAGTACTTC
- 15 TRBJ2-7 - TRBV9 CASSVEEGAGYEQYF TGTGCCAGCAGCGTAGAAGAGGGAGCTGGCTACGAGCAGTACTTC
- 14 TRBJ2-5 TRBD1 TRBV18 CASSPPTGRETQYF TGTGCCAGCTCACCACCGACAGGGAGAGAGACCCAGTACTTC
few 16 TRBJ2-7 TRBD1 TRBV6-1 CASSEGTGALRDEQYF TGTGCCAGCAGTGAAGGGACAGGGGCTCTCCGGGACGAGCAGTACTTC
- 12 TRBJ2-3 - TRBV28 CASSLSTDTQYF TGTGCCAGCAGTTTAAGCACAGATACGCAGTATTTT
- 16 TRBJ1-1 TRBD1 TRBV15 CATTSDRGLRGIEAFF TGTGCCACCACTTCGGACAGGGGTCTTCGGGGGATTGAAGCTTTCTTT
- 16 TRBJ2-7 TRBD1 TRBV9 CASSEAPQGRFFEQYF TGTGCCAGCAGTGAAGCCCCACAGGGGCGGTTCTTCGAGCAGTACTTC
medium-sized 14 TRBJ2-4 - TRBV11-3 CASSLGQGRDIQYF TGTGCCAGCAGCTTAGGACAGGGGAGGGACATTCAGTACTTC
- 14 TRBJ2-2 - TRBV5-1 CASFRDEGVGELFF TGCGCCAGCTTCCGGGACGAGGGAGTGGGGGAGCTGTTTTTT